This T cell receptor beta chain is from a study of T cells in Graves' hyperthyroidism and ophthalmopathy. Looking at the study overall: Peripheral blood was drawn at first diagnosis, prior to all treatment. Study observations and caveats: For ophthalmopathy, model prediction preceded onset by a median around six months. In the blood, most expanded thyroid clonotypes above 0.001 appeared as well.

V lost 4 bases and J lost 0, with 16 bases in between. Germline V gives CDR1 SGHRS, CDR2 YFSETQ. The CDR3 length is 16 residues. Each person with ophthalmopathy scored at least 3 on the Clinical Activity Score, reached NOSPECS grade 4 or higher, and had been ill under 3 months. Researchers took RNA transcripts and amplified the TCR beta CDR3 regions from them. First-round RT-PCR with HTBI primers amplified the TCR CDR3 region. TCRdb called the multiplex PCR reads again in MiXCR, with one record for every CDR3 protein. Here the sample spans hundreds of thousands of distinct CDR3 sequences, 17% being singletons. Details on this clonotype: The antigen is undetermined.

The sample was blood. This TCR was recovered from a woman aged 18-30 years with Graves' ophthalmopathy. The genes are TRBV5-1 and TRBJ1-2, with a possible D match to TRBD1 (6 bases). The DNA for the CDR3 is TGCGCCAGCAGCCCGGGGGGGCAGGGAGCTAACTATGGCTACACCTTC. Protein product: CASSPGGQGANYGYTF.